This TCR beta chain appears in the sequencing data of a study of shared clonotypes between healthy human individuals. V was pared by 5 bases and J by 4 bases, with 18 bases between. Looked up from germline, CDR1 is SGHTA and CDR2 is FQGNSA. The length of the CDR3 is 15 residues. Researchers ran the assay at a deep level. Assay: immunoSEQ multiplex PCR; the TCRdb copy retains only in-frame clones and omits some. The data hold some 2.1 million clones, with 93% observed a single time. In the naive CD8 group, cells lacked CD45RO and were positively selected for CCR7, so terminally differentiated effector memory CD45RA+ cells were left out.

The receptor was isolated from a man between 18 and 35 years old in good health. Some clones in this sample may be carry-over from other donors' samples. V usage is TRBV7-2 and J usage is TRBJ2-7; D may be TRBD1 (6 bases). The sequencing input was naive CD8+ T cells from PBMCs. The CDR3 DNA follows: TGTGCCAGCAGCCTACTAGGGGGAGCGAATTACGAGCAGTACTTC. Protein: CASSLLGGANYEQYF.